This T cell receptor (beta chain) is from a study of regulatory and conventional T cells in RAG deficiency (dated by TCRdb to about 2017). General notes on the study: To compare the diversity and composition of the repertoires of Treg, conventional CD4+ and CD8+ T cells between RAG-deficient patients and healthy controls, the study applied high-throughput TCR beta sequencing. General study outcomes and caveats: Sorted CD25-high CD127-low cells from Omenn syndrome patients may represent peripherally activated cells rather than bona fide Treg cells. Compared with control T-cell subpopulations, the RAG-deficient patients had markedly lower Shannon entropy and higher Simpson indices. For some subjects, some analyses of T-cell subsets were not performed. Unique TCR beta sequences from Treg cells were around 100-fold fewer in Omenn syndrome and CID/AS patients than controls, versus about 9-fold for other subsets. Shorter CDR3 lengths were found in all patient T-cell subsets, and >75% Treg-Tconv repertoire overlap at nucleotide and amino acid level was observed in Omenn syndrome patients.

Only one count was recorded for this clone. Its specific antigen is unknown. The input lacks base qualities; no much larger clone sits a single base away. About 8 healthy control donors were used as the comparison group for repertoire analyses. Before genomic DNA extraction, CD8+ T cells without CD4 were isolated from blood. The library was produced with the immunoSEQ multiplex PCR assay. Genomic DNA from the sorted T-cell subsets was used to amplify rearranged TCR beta chain products, which were then sequenced. In the authors' own workflow: Repertoire diversity of productive TCR beta rearrangements was quantified using Shannon entropy and Simpson indices. To gauge clonal expansion, the frequencies of the 100 most abundant productive TCR beta clonotypes among total reads were added together. The TRB repertoires were scored with a self-reactivity index that is based on amino acid usage at CDR3beta positions 6 and 7. Two-way ANOVA was used for repertoire analyses, while Student t or Mann-Whitney tests were used for flow cytometric analyses. The table was pulled from immuneACCESS by TCRdb, which kept in-frame rearrangements only. Such tables lose some clones; where checked, under half of the loss comes from unresolved V genes, and the rest has no known cause. The V and J calls and clone size come from that table; D and trimming were worked out from the DNA. The sample records about 9,000 clones, 70% to 90% of which are singletons. The ten largest clones take up 30% to 40% of the sample.

The same data also went into a second study, on regulatory T cells. According to the second study: The multiplex PCR relied on 52 forward TRBV primers and 13 reverse TRBJ primers, and amplification bias was corrected through assay-based and computational methods. Restricted unique TRB V-J pairs and skewed V and J gene usage were observed in patient repertoires, most markedly in regulatory T cells. Between CD3G-deficient patients and healthy controls, the study compared T-cell receptor beta repertoires in sorted regulatory T cells, conventional CD4+ T cells and CD8+ T cells. Peripheral blood mononuclear cells were isolated by Ficoll density separation. A FACSAria cell sorter was used to isolate CD3+ CD8+ CD4- T cells. Within the immunoSEQ assay, multiplex PCR amplified rearranged TRB loci from genomic DNA. TRB amplicons were sequenced using an Illumina HiSeq platform. Custom algorithms error-filtered the raw sequences and aligned them to reference gene sequences, after which the immunoSEQ online tools were used for analysis. Frequencies of productive and nonproductive TRB rearrangements were evaluated among both unique and total sequences. Prism software was used to run t tests, Mann-Whitney tests or two-way ANOVA for comparisons between groups.

Sequencing was carried out using CD8+ T cells sorted from blood. This receptor was obtained from a human donor in good health.

The CDR3 corresponds to CASRVGHEQFF. Read as DNA, the sequence is TGTGCCAGCAGGGTGGGGCATGAGCAGTTCTTC. Recombination joined TRBV13 with TRBJ2-1; matching of 5 bases hints at TRBD1 as the D gene. The CDR3 covers 11 residues, taking in both the cysteine and the phenylalanine. CDR3 DNA only is kept here, 33 bases in frame from base 1. Relative to germline, V is 6 bases shorter and J is 8 bases shorter, with 8 bases between their ends. According to the germline V gene (reference sequence), CDR1 reads PRHDT and CDR2 reads FYEKMQ.